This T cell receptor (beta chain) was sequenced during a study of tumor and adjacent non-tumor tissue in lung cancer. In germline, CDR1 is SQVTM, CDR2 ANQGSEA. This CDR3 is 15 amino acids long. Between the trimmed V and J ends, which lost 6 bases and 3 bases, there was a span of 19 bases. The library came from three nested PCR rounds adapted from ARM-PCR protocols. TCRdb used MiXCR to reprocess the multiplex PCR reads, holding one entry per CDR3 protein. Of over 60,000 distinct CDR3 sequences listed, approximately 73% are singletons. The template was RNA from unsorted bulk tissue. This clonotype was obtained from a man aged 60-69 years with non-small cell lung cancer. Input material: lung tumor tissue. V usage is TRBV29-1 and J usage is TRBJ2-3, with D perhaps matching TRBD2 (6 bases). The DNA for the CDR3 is TGCAGCGTGCCAGCACCAGTGGGGGGAACAGATACGCAGTATTTT. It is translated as CSVPAPVGGTDTQYF.